One sample yielded the 26 T cell receptor beta chains listed below, sequenced in a study of CD8 T cells in ankylosing spondylitis. Via MiXCR, TCRdb re-called the 5' RACE reads, giving one row per CDR3 protein. The sample lists hundreds of thousands of distinct CDR3 sequences, more than 9.5% occurring once. Their recognized antigens are unknown. Overall study findings and caveats: Ankylosing spondylitis blood appeared to carry a characteristic TCR beta motif of roughly eight highly homologous variants.

Sequences were obtained from blood, either unsorted or a sorted T cell fraction (not recorded which). These receptors were taken from a male donor with ankylosing spondylitis.

This clonotype was recorded a few times. V usage is TRBV4-2 and J usage is TRBJ1-4, with D perhaps matching TRBD1 (5 bases). The CDR3 extends over 15 amino acids. V lost 5 bases and J 6 bases, leaving 16 bases between the germline ends. Germline CDR1 and CDR2: LGHNA and YNFKEQ. The CDR3 nucleotides are TGTGCCAGCAGCAAAGTGACAGAAGAGTATGAAAAACTGTTTTTT. Translation gives CASSKVTEEYEKLFF.

This clonotype was found many times. The chain employs TRBV7-8 and TRBJ2-3, with a possible D match to TRBD2 (5 bases). The CDR3 has 14 residues. Germline values: CDR1 SGHVS, CDR2 FQNEAQ. The V gene lost 0 bases and the J gene lost 3 bases, with 7 bases spanning the gap. CDR3: CASSLAPGTDTQYF. The CDR3 DNA reads TGTGCCAGCAGCTTAGCCCCGGGAACAGATACGCAGTATTTT.

The rearrangement links TRBV9 to TRBJ2-2; D is ambiguous. V lost 0 bases and J lost 11, with 8 bases in between. This CDR3 has 12 amino acids. The germline CDR1 and CDR2 sequences are SGDLS and YYNGEE. The CDR3 coding sequence is TGTGCCAGCAGCGTAGGGGTTTATGAGCTGTTTTTT. It translates to CASSVGVYELFF.

This clonotype has just a few counts. This chain uses TRBV5-6 with TRBJ1-1, with a possible D match to TRBD1 (5 bases). Germline loops: CDR1 SGHDT, CDR2 YYEEEE. V was pared by 2 bases and J by 1 base, with 9 bases between. The length of the CDR3 is 14 residues. CDR3 sequence (DNA): TGTGCCAGCAGCTTACCGACAGAGAACACTGAAGCTTTCTTT. Translation: CASSLPTENTEAFF.

The genes are TRBV20-1 and TRBJ1-6; TRBD1 matches 7 bases. The V and J ends lost 7 bases and 5 bases, in that order; junction bases with no gene match: 5. The CDR3 runs to 13 residues. Per the germline V gene, CDR1 is DFQATT and CDR2 is SNEGSKA (reference sequence). The CDR3 sequence: CSVAGGHNSPLHF. DNA of the CDR3: TGCAGTGTTGCAGGGGGACATAATTCACCCCTCCACTTT.

The chain links TRBV20-1 to TRBJ2-1; the D is unclear. The germline gives CDR1 DFQATT, CDR2 SNEGSKA (reference sequence). The CDR3 is made up of 15 amino acids. V lost 1 base to trimming and J lost 1 base, with 11 bases between them. The CDR3 sequence is CSARVNGVSYNEQFF. CDR3 nucleotides: TGCAGTGCTAGAGTTAACGGAGTTTCCTACAATGAGCAGTTCTTC.

This clonotype was counted between two and nine times. The chain uses TRBV5-1 and TRBJ1-1, with 9 bases fitting TRBD1. Trimming cost V 5 bases and J 6 bases; bases outside gene matches: 8. The CDR3 loop spans 14 amino acids. Germline values: CDR1 SGHRS, CDR2 YFSETQ. The CDR3 DNA reads TGCGCCAGCAGGTCGACAGGGGGAGGCCCTGAAGCTTTCTTT. It codes for CASRSTGGGPEAFF.

The V call is TRBV12-3 or TRBV12-4, the J call TRBJ2-7; 10 nucleotides agree with TRBD1. The CDR3 contains 13 residues. V gave up 6 bases and J gave up 4 bases; unmatched junction bases: 3. The CDR3 loop reads CASSGTGVYEQYF. The DNA of the CDR3 is TGTGCCAGCAGCGGGACAGGGGTATACGAGCAGTACTTC.

This clonotype was detected a few times. The V call is TRBV4-2, the J call TRBJ2-3; D is unclear. Trimming cost V 1 base and J 1 base, with 12 bases left between them. CDR1 is LGHNA, CDR2 YNFKEQ, per germline. This CDR3 comprises 16 residues. The chain's CDR3 is CASSQGGPPGTDTQYF. The CDR3 DNA reads TGTGCCAGCAGCCAAGGTGGGCCACCTGGCACAGATACGCAGTATTTT.

Many counts were recorded for this clonotype. The chain carries TRBV5-1 and TRBJ2-5; perhaps TRBD2 as D (6 bases). The germline V gene encodes CDR1 SGHRS and CDR2 YFSETQ. Trimming took 4 bases from V and 4 from J, leaving 14 bases between them. The CDR3 sequence is 14 residues long. DNA of the CDR3: TGCGCCAGCAGCCGTTCAGACGGGAGAGAGACCCAGTACTTC. This sequence encodes CASSRSDGRETQYF.

The chain recombines TRBV29-1 with TRBJ1-4, with a possible D match to TRBD1 (6 bases). CDR1 SQVTM and CDR2 ANQGSEA come from the germline V gene. With 8 bases removed from V and 7 bases from J, the gap between germline ends came to 17 bases. This CDR3 region has 13 residues. The CDR3 DNA reads as TGCAGCAGGCGGACAGTACGATGTGAAAAACTGTTTTTT. Translated: CSRRTVRCEKLFF.

V and J are TRBV18 and TRBJ1-1; no reliable D call. Per the germline V gene, CDR1 is KGHSH and CDR2 is LQKENI. The CDR3 runs to 14 residues. V was shortened by 1 base and J by 3 bases, with 9 bases between the two germline ends. The CDR3, as DNA: TGTGCCAGCTCACCACAGGTCAGCCACACTGAAGCTTTCTTT. Protein product: CASSPQVSHTEAFF.

The chain carries TRBV5-5 and TRBJ2-3, with 9 positions matching TRBD1. The CDR3 totals 15 residues. V dropped 3 bases and J dropped 3; count of bases not matched to a gene: 5. CDR1 SGHKS and CDR2 YYEKEE come from the germline V gene (reference sequence). CDR3 loop: CASSYPGQGTDTQYF. The CDR3, as DNA: TGTGCCAGCAGCTACCCGGGACAGGGAACAGATACGCAGTATTTT.

This chain links TRBV14 with TRBJ2-3; no clear D. This CDR3 has 13 residues. V was shortened by 5 bases and J by 1 base, with 7 bases between the two germline ends. CDR1 is SGHDN, CDR2 FVKESK, per germline. The CDR3 DNA follows: TGTGCCAGCAGCTCTTACGGCACAGATACGCAGTATTTT. As protein: CASSSYGTDTQYF.

This clonotype has more than one count but fewer than ten. The chain is built from TRBV11-2 and TRBJ2-3; perhaps D is TRBD1 or TRBD2 (6 bases each). Trimming pared 5 bases from V and 3 bases from J, leaving 15 bases between. Looked up from germline, CDR1 is SGHAT and CDR2 is FQNNGV. The CDR3 is made up of 15 amino acids. Written as DNA, the CDR3 is TGTGCCAGCAGCATCAGCGGAGGGGGGACAGATACGCAGTATTTT. It specifies CASSISGGGTDTQYF.

In its sample, this clonotype was seen a few times. The J gene is TRBJ1-2, the V gene TRBV20-1, with 7 bases that match TRBD1. With V trimmed by 0 bases and J by 4 bases, 11 bases remained unmatched. Germline V gives CDR1 DFQATT, CDR2 SNEGSKA (reference sequence). This CDR3 has 16 residues. The CDR3 DNA is TGCAGTGCTAGAGATGCCCTCACAGGGGATCTCTATGGCTACACCTTC. Its protein is CSARDALTGDLYGYTF.

CDR3 amino acids: CSAVNAVKNIQYF. The DNA of the CDR3 is TGCAGTGCGGTGAACGCGGTTAAAAACATTCAGTACTTC. The chain recombines TRBV20-1 with TRBJ2-4, with D uncertain. Germline CDR1 and CDR2: DFQATT and SNEGSKA (reference sequence). Trimming stripped 6 bases from V and 4 bases from J, with 13 bases between. The CDR3 spans 13 residues.

This clonotype was counted only a few times. The chain joins TRBV4-2 to TRBJ1-5, with 7 bases matching TRBD1. V shed 0 bases, J shed 2 bases, and the junction held 10 bases outside the gene matches. Per the germline V gene, CDR1 is LGHNA and CDR2 is YNFKEQ. This CDR3 has 18 residues. CDR3 coding DNA: TGTGCCAGCAGCCAAGAGCCGAGAGGGGGCTCGGGCAATCAGCCCCAGCATTTT. Translating gives CASSQEPRGGSGNQPQHF.

CDR3 bases: TGCGCCAGCAGCCCAGAGACTCCAGCGGGCTATGGCTACACCTTC. Translated: CASSPETPAGYGYTF. This rearrangement joins TRBV5-1 to TRBJ1-2; the D is unclear. This CDR3 is 15 amino acids long. Germline V gives CDR1 SGHRS, CDR2 YFSETQ. The V gene lost 4 bases and the J gene lost 4 bases, with 17 bases spanning the gap. The full variable domain, its missing parts supplied by reference TRBV5-1 and TRBJ1-2, is KAGVTQTPRYLIKTRGQQVTLSCSPISGHRSVSWYQQTPGQGLQFLFEYFSETQRNKGNFPGRFSGRQFSNSRSEMNVSTLELGDSALYLCASSPETPAGYGYTFGSGTRLTVV.

This chain joins TRBV2 and TRBJ2-3; no reliable D call. Germline assignment: CDR1 SNHLY and CDR2 FYNNEI. There are 11 residues in the CDR3. Trimming stripped 8 bases from V and 6 bases from J, with 9 bases between. The CDR3 sequence is CASGRRDTQYF. In DNA form, the CDR3 reads TGTGCCAGCGGGCGGCGGGATACGCAGTATTTT.

V is TRBV5-1 and J is TRBJ1-1; 7 positions agree with TRBD1. V dropped 4 bases and J dropped 8; count of bases not matched to a gene: 11. The germline CDR1 and CDR2 sequences are SGHRS and YFSETQ. This CDR3 has 14 amino acids. In DNA form, the CDR3 reads TGCGCCAGCAGCGCCATCGGACAGGTTTCGGAAGCTTTCTTT. Its translation: CASSAIGQVSEAFF.

The CDR3 loop is CASNARLAGRVDTQYF. The CDR3 DNA sequence: TGTGCCAGCAACGCCAGACTAGCGGGACGGGTAGATACGCAGTATTTT. V gene TRBV12-3 or TRBV12-4 combines with J gene TRBJ2-3; 11 bases map to TRBD2. The CDR3 is made up of 16 amino acids. V lost 7 bases to trimming and J lost 5 bases; unmatched junction nucleotides: 11.

This clonotype was recorded a few times. The gene calls are TRBV24-1 and TRBJ2-3; 8 bases match TRBD1. This CDR3 has 16 residues. Unmatched junction bases numbered 4, after V lost 3 bases and J lost 0 bases. In germline, CDR1 is KGHDR, CDR2 SFDVKD. CDR3 sequence reads: CATSDLRDRSTDTQYF. As DNA, the CDR3 is TGTGCCACCAGTGATCTCCGGGACAGGAGCACAGATACGCAGTATTTT.

The rearrangement uses TRBV7-8 and TRBJ2-4, with D possibly matching TRBD1 (6 bases). With 5 bases removed from V and 0 bases from J, the gap between germline ends came to 14 bases. Germline CDR1 reads SGHVS; CDR2 reads FQNEAQ. CDR3 length equals 16 residues. Here the CDR3 reads CASSRTGNLAKNIQYF. The CDR3 DNA is TGTGCCAGCAGCCGAACAGGGAATCTAGCCAAAAACATTCAGTACTTC. Together with reference TRBV7-8 and TRBJ2-4, the CDR3 gives the full variable domain: GAGVSQSPRYKVAKRGQDVALRCDPISGHVSLFWYQQALGQGPEFLTYFQNEAQLDKSGLPSDRFFAERPEGSVSTLKIQRTQQEDSAVYLCASSRTGNLAKNIQYFGAGTRLSVL.

This clonotype was counted at least ten times. This chain links TRBV7-8 with TRBJ2-3; 10 positions agree with TRBD1. Germline loops: CDR1 SGHVS, CDR2 FQNEAQ. V was pared by 1 base and J by 5 bases, with 9 bases of the junction left unmatched. This CDR3 contains 17 residues. The CDR3 loop is CASSLGGVTGGGDTQYF. In nucleotides, the CDR3 is TGTGCCAGCAGCTTAGGGGGGGTGACAGGGGGCGGAGATACGCAGTATTTT.

The chain joins TRBV7-6 to TRBJ2-5, with 7 positions matching TRBD1. The CDR3 runs 16 residues. V lost 1 base to trimming and J lost 4 bases; unmatched junction nucleotides: 9. In germline, CDR1 is SGHVS, CDR2 FNYEAQ. In nucleotides, the CDR3 is TGTGCCAGCAGCTTAGGAGGTTCAGGGGGAGTAGAGACCCAGTACTTC. Encoded protein: CASSLGGSGGVETQYF.